This T cell receptor (beta chain) was captured in a study of T cell responses to AZD1222 COVID-19 vaccine. Study-level points and caveats: Spike-specific TCR breadth and depth went up after people got two AZD1222 doses.

The protocol was immunoSEQ multiplex PCR, while the TCRdb copy is restricted to in-frame clones and leaves out a portion. The sample holds 140,000 to 150,000 clones, over 75% seen once. Trimming stripped 3 bases from V and 7 bases from J, with 7 bases between. CDR3 length equals 13 residues. With respect to this clone: Its antigen is currently unknown.

The chain has TRBV12-3 or TRBV12-4 and TRBJ1-6, with D hard to call. This clonotype originated in an adult in good health. The material sequenced was peripheral blood, taken on day 0 of AZD1222 vaccination. The CDR3 DNA sequence: TGTGCCAGCAGTTTCGGACTAAATTCACCCCTCCACTTT. Protein: CASSFGLNSPLHF.